This T cell receptor beta chain was documented in a study of beta chain features in type 1 diabetes. Whole-study results and caveats: Fewer insertions but more deletions were seen at VDJ junctions in type 1 diabetes patients. Among patients with Type 1 diabetes, TCRB CDR3s were moderately but significantly shorter in every one of the four CD4+ subsets. cDNA sequencing could over-represent cells with high TCR expression. Patients showed naive, central memory and Treg TCRB repertoires that appeared more similar than those of healthy donors.

The length of the CDR3 is 14 residues. Trimming took off 3 bases at V and 2 bases at J, with 8 bases between the two ends. Per germline, CDR1 MDHEN and CDR2 SYDVKM. Averaging approximately 110 mL, one heparinised blood draw came from each individual donor. A note on this clone: Its specificity is unknown.

Reverse transcription of all isolated RNA meant that expressed TCRB transcripts were sequenced. The repertoire was sequenced with immunoSEQ multiplex PCR; TCRdb's copy has only in-frame clones and lacks some. Of over 150,000 clones in the sample, about 8% were seen once. This chain uses TRBV28 with TRBJ1-5; D gene uncertain. What was sequenced was central memory CD4+ T cells from blood. This TCR came from a woman aged 40 to 55 with type 1 diabetes. The CDR3 protein is CASSFEWRNQPQHF. DNA of the CDR3: TGTGCCAGCAGTTTTGAATGGCGCAATCAGCCCCAGCATTTT. The whole variable domain, filled in from reference TRBV28 and TRBJ1-5, reads DVKVTQSSRYLVKRTGEKVFLECVQDMDHENMFWYRQDPGLGLRLIYFSYDVKMKEKGDIPEGYSVSREKKERFSLILESASTNQTSMYLCASSFEWRNQPQHFGDGTRLSIL.